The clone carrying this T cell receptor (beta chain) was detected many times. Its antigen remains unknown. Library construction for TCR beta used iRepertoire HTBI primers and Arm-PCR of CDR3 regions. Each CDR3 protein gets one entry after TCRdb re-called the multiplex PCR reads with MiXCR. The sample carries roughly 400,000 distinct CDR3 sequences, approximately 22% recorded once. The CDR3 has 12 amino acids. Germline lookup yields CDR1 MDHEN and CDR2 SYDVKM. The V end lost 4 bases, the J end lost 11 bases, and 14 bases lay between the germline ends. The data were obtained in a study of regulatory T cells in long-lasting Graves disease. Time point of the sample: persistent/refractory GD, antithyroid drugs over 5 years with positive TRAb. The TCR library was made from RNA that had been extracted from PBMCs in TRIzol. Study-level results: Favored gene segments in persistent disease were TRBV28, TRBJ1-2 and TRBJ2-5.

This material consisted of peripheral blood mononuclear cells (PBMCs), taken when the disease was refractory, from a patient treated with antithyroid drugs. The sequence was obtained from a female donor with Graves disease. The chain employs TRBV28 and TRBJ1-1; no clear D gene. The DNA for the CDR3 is TGTGCCAGCAGTTCCTCCCCCGGTACCGCTTTCTTT. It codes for CASSSSPGTAFF.